Listed here are 26 T cell receptor beta chains from one sample, sequenced in a study of blood T cell repertoires in COVID-19. Sequencing was performed with immunoSEQ multiplex PCR; in TCRdb, only in-frame clones are kept and a portion is missing. This sample has roughly 8,600 clones, with approximately 84% found just once. The sequenced material came from peripheral blood. Receptors were obtained from a human donor with active COVID-19. The donor label of this sample is uncertain.

The chain couples TRBV28 to TRBJ2-1; 10 bases fit TRBD2. The germline V gene has CDR1 MDHEN and CDR2 SYDVKM. Trimming removed 6 bases from V and 5 bases from J; junction bases left unmatched: 7. This CDR3 spans 15 amino acids. The CDR3 sequence: CASRYLAGDNNEQFF. For the CDR3, the DNA is TGTGCCAGCAGATATCTAGCGGGAGATAACAATGAGCAGTTCTTC. Based on the CDR3 plus reference TRBV28 and TRBJ2-1, the full variable domain is DVKVTQSSRYLVKRTGEKVFLECVQDMDHENMFWYRQDPGLGLRLIYFSYDVKMKEKGDIPEGYSVSREKKERFSLILESASTNQTSMYLCASRYLAGDNNEQFFGPGTRLTVL.

The chain recombines TRBV6-1 with TRBJ2-7; possibly TRBD2 for D (6 bases). V lost 0 bases and J lost 2, with 8 bases in between. The CDR3 sequence is 14 residues long. From germline, CDR1 is MNHNS and CDR2 SASEGT. The CDR3 DNA sequence: TGTGCCAGCAGTGAAGCAGGGACTGCCTACGAGCAGTACTTC. It yields the protein CASSEAGTAYEQYF.

In this sample, this clone turned up a few times. V gene TRBV28 combines with J gene TRBJ2-3; 9 nucleotides align to TRBD2. The CDR3 is 16 residues long. With V trimmed by 6 bases and J by 7 bases, 14 bases remained unmatched. In germline, CDR1 is MDHEN, CDR2 SYDVKM. Here the CDR3 DNA reads TGTGCCAGCAGCCTGATGACTAGCGGCCGCACGAATACGCAGTATTTT. Residues: CASSLMTSGRTNTQYF.

The chain uses TRBV24-1 and TRBJ2-7; weak D call: TRBD1 (5 bases). Germline CDR1 KGHDR, CDR2 SFDVKD. Trimming took 3 bases from V and 3 from J, leaving 11 bases between them. The CDR3 has 14 amino acids. The CDR3 nucleotides are TGTGCCACCAGTGATCCTGACAGTAGCTACGAGCAGTACTTC. This gives the protein CATSDPDSSYEQYF.

The V gene is TRBV24-1, the J gene TRBJ2-5, with 8 positions matching TRBD2. J lost 0 bases, V lost 5 bases, and 4 bases had no gene match. Germline lookup yields CDR1 KGHDR and CDR2 SFDVKD. CDR3 length: 15 amino acids. CDR3 in DNA: TGTGCCACCAGTGGAACTAGCGGCCACCAAGAGACCCAGTACTTC. Its translation is CATSGTSGHQETQYF.

This clone was seen more than once but under ten times. The chain employs TRBV7-9 and TRBJ2-2; no definite D call. CDR1 and CDR2 (germline): SEHNR, FQNEAQ (reference sequence). The CDR3 extends over 14 amino acids. V lost 6 bases to trimming and J lost 6 bases, with 14 bases between them. DNA for the CDR3: TGTGCCAGCAGTCACTCGGTAACGTCCGGGGAGCTGTTTTTT. Translating it yields CASSHSVTSGELFF.

The chain carries TRBV7-3 and TRBJ1-1; D not resolved. Germline loops: CDR1 SGHTA, CDR2 FQGTGA. The V end was cut by 3 bases, the J end by 4 bases, with 9 bases between. There are 13 residues in the CDR3. CDR3 region: CASSFQFGTEAFF. In nucleotides, the CDR3 is TGTGCCAGCAGCTTTCAATTCGGCACTGAAGCTTTCTTT.

The chain uses TRBV2 and TRBJ2-3; 14 nucleotides agree with TRBD2. CDR1 SNHLY and CDR2 FYNNEI come from the germline V gene. The CDR3 contains 15 residues. The V gene end was trimmed by 8 bases and the J gene end by 6 bases; junction bases not matched to a gene: 7. CDR3 sequence reads: CASSQTSGRADTQYF. The CDR3 DNA is TGTGCCAGCTCGCAGACTAGCGGGAGGGCGGATACGCAGTATTTT.

This sequence joins TRBV29-1 and TRBJ1-2; 8 bases are a match to TRBD1. Trimming at V came to 4 bases and at J to 6 bases, leaving 1 base not matched to a gene. This CDR3 is built from 11 residues. CDR1 and CDR2 (germline): SQVTM, ANQGSEA. CDR3 bases: TGCAGCGTTGGGGGACAGGATGGCTACACCTTC. Translated, it gives CSVGGQDGYTF.

This sequence joins TRBV30 and TRBJ1-1; D possibly corresponds to TRBD1 (6 bases). Trimming pared 7 bases from V and 0 bases from J, leaving 9 bases between. Germline CDR1 and CDR2: GTSNPN and SVGIG (reference sequence). The CDR3 sequence is 12 residues long. The CDR3 nucleotides are TGTGCCTTTGACAGGTTGAACACTGAAGCTTTCTTT. It encodes CAFDRLNTEAFF.

V gene TRBV3-1 (or the pseudogene TRBV3-2) combines with J gene TRBJ2-2; possible D gene TRBD2, 6 bases. Germline V gives CDR1 LGHDT, CDR2 YNNKEL (reference sequence). The CDR3 runs to 14 residues. The V end was cut by 4 bases, the J end by 4 bases, with 10 bases between. Here the CDR3 DNA reads TGTGCCAGCAGCCGACAGACTAGCACCGGGGAGCTGTTTTTT. It codes for CASSRQTSTGELFF.

This sequence joins TRBV10-1 and TRBJ2-7; 8 bases are a match to TRBD2. CDR1 is WNHNN, CDR2 SYGVQD, per germline (reference sequence). The trim removed 2 bases at V and 2 bases at J, leaving 8 bases unmatched. The CDR3 spans 16 residues. This CDR3 reads CASSELLSGRPYEQYF. The CDR3 bases are TGCGCCAGCAGTGAGCTCCTCAGCGGGAGACCCTACGAGCAGTACTTC.

V usage is TRBV27 and J usage is TRBJ2-1; 7 bases align to TRBD2. J gave up 9 bases and V 4 bases, and 9 bases lay outside the gene matches. Germline-derived CDR1 and CDR2 are MNHEY and SMNVEV (reference sequence). The CDR3 is 14 amino acids. CDR3 bases: TGTGCCAGCAGTTCCGCGGGAGAAGAAGGTGAGCAGTTCTTC. Its translation is CASSSAGEEGEQFF.

The CDR3 sequence is CASSMISGVTYEQYF. The CDR3 DNA reads TGCGCCAGCAGCATGATTAGCGGGGTAACCTACGAGCAGTACTTC. The J gene is TRBJ2-7, the V gene TRBV5-1, with 8 bases fitting TRBD2. Germline CDR1 SGHRS, CDR2 YFSETQ. The CDR3 consists of 15 residues. J was trimmed by 2 bases and V by 4 bases; bases with no gene match: 8.

The rearrangement uses TRBV6-6 and TRBJ1-1; a possible D gene is TRBD1 (5 bases). The CDR3 covers 14 residues. The germline V gene encodes CDR1 MNHNY and CDR2 SVGAGI (reference sequence). Trimming removed 0 bases at V and 11 bases at J, with 16 bases between. CDR3 sequence reads: CASSYSSEGVGAFF. The CDR3 bases are TGTGCCAGCAGTTACTCCTCCGAAGGGGTAGGGGCTTTCTTT.

This clone has a handful of counts. The genes are TRBV27 and TRBJ1-5; 7 positions match TRBD1. The CDR3 covers 15 residues. Trimming removed 4 bases from V and 5 bases from J; junction bases left unmatched: 8. The germline V gene has CDR1 MNHEY and CDR2 SMNVEV (reference sequence). The CDR3 is CASSSGTGADQPQHF. CDR3 in DNA: TGTGCCAGCAGTTCTGGAACAGGGGCCGATCAGCCCCAGCATTTT.

This chain links TRBV7-9 with TRBJ2-2; possible D gene TRBD2, 6 bases. Trimming removed 4 bases at V and 3 bases at J, with 18 bases between. The CDR3 has 17 amino acids. Germline CDR1 SEHNR, CDR2 FQNEAQ (reference sequence). The CDR3 protein is CASSSLASARYTGELFF. The CDR3, as DNA: TGTGCCAGCAGCTCCCTAGCGAGCGCGAGATACACCGGGGAGCTGTTTTTT.

The chain joins TRBV9 to TRBJ2-1; a possible D gene is TRBD2 (6 bases). The CDR3 has 15 amino acids. The V gene's germline CDR1 is SGDLS and CDR2 YYNGEE. Trimming cost V 3 bases and J 0 bases, with 10 bases left between them. The CDR3 loop reads CASSASVSSYNEQFF. DNA for the CDR3: TGTGCCAGCAGCGCTAGCGTGAGCTCCTACAATGAGCAGTTCTTC.

The rearrangement joins TRBV2 to TRBJ1-2, with TRBD1 matching 9 bases. This CDR3 comprises 13 residues. Germline V gene lookup returns CDR1 SNHLY and CDR2 FYNNEI. The V and J ends lost 4 bases and 8 bases, in that order; junction bases with no gene match: 5. CDR3 sequence reads: CASSGTGEVGYTF. CDR3 coding DNA: TGTGCCAGCAGTGGGACAGGGGAGGTCGGCTACACCTTC.

The CDR3 reads CASSRQVADTQYF. The CDR3 DNA sequence: TGTGCCAGCAGCCGACAGGTTGCAGATACGCAGTATTTT. The genes are TRBV28 and TRBJ2-3, with D tentatively TRBD1 (6 bases). The CDR3 is made up of 13 amino acids. V dropped 6 bases and J dropped 4 bases, with 11 bases sitting between them. In germline, CDR1 is MDHEN, CDR2 SYDVKM.

The chain joins TRBV4-1 to TRBJ1-5; maybe TRBD1 (6 bases). V shed 2 bases and J shed 2 bases, with 13 bases lying between them. The length of the CDR3 is 16 residues. The V gene's germline CDR1 is MGHRA and CDR2 YSYEKL. The CDR3 sequence is CASSQTTGSGNQPQHF. The CDR3 DNA reads TGCGCCAGCAGCCAAACCACAGGGAGTGGCAATCAGCCCCAGCATTTT.

A single count supports this clone. The chain uses TRBV5-1 and TRBJ2-1; 11 nucleotides align to TRBD1. Trimming at V came to 4 bases and at J to 2 bases, leaving 5 bases not matched to a gene. This CDR3 contains 16 residues. Germline CDR1 reads SGHRS; CDR2 reads YFSETQ. CDR3 coding DNA: TGCGCCAGCAGCCCCGGGACAGGGGGTCCCTACAATGAGCAGTTCTTC. Protein sequence: CASSPGTGGPYNEQFF. The variable domain in full, completed from reference TRBV5-1 and TRBJ2-1, reads KAGVTQTPRYLIKTRGQQVTLSCSPISGHRSVSWYQQTPGQGLQFLFEYFSETQRNKGNFPGRFSGRQFSNSRSEMNVSTLELGDSALYLCASSPGTGGPYNEQFFGPGTRLTVL.

The chain recombines TRBV24-1 with TRBJ2-1; D perhaps matches TRBD2 (5 bases). The germline V and J ends were trimmed by 4 bases and 4 bases, with 16 bases remaining between them. This CDR3 is 16 amino acids long. CDR1 and CDR2 from the germline V gene are KGHDR and SFDVKD. The CDR3 here is CATSDPLRAGYNEQFF. The CDR3 DNA reads as TGTGCCACCAGTGACCCCTTGAGGGCGGGTTACAATGAGCAGTTCTTC.

The chain joins TRBV25-1 to TRBJ2-7, with 8 bases identical to TRBD1. Trimming at V came to 0 bases and at J to 6 bases, leaving 4 bases not matched to a gene. This CDR3 has 14 residues. CDR1 and CDR2 (germline): MGHDK, SYGVNS. The CDR3 region is CASSEYRGLGEQYF. The CDR3 DNA is TGTGCCAGCAGTGAATACAGGGGGCTGGGCGAGCAGTACTTC.

This clone is labeled as large (0.1 to 1%). The V call is TRBV9, the J call TRBJ2-3; a weak D match, TRBD1 (6 bases). CDR3 length: 15 residues. Looked up from germline, CDR1 is SGDLS and CDR2 is YYNGEE. V was trimmed by 3 bases and J by 2 bases, leaving 13 bases between them. The CDR3 here is CASSDLGHSTDTQYF. Written as DNA, the CDR3 is TGTGCCAGCAGCGACTTGGGACATTCCACAGATACGCAGTATTTT.

The rearrangement uses TRBV12-5 and TRBJ2-7, with TRBD2 matching 12 bases. Germline V gene sequence: CDR1 LGHNT, CDR2 FRNRAP. CDR3 length: 17 amino acids. J lost 6 bases, V lost 3 bases, and 12 bases had no gene match. This CDR3 is CASGFILTSGRPGEQYF. The CDR3 DNA is TGTGCTAGTGGTTTCATCCTTACTAGCGGGAGGCCAGGCGAGCAGTACTTC.